The next 21 T cell receptor beta chains were all read from a single sample in a study of molecular identifiers for immune sequencing clone quantification (dated 2018 in TCRdb). The library was prepared using PCR. Sequencing used an Illumina HiSeq 4000. TCRdb reworked the public reads: Q25 trimming with fastp, MiXCR clone assembly, productive beta chains retained. Identical CDR3 protein sequences are pooled into one entry, listed with their most common genes and DNA. This sample gives about 320,000 distinct CDR3 sequences in total; about 21% of them show up just once. The ten largest account for roughly 0.8% of the sample. Sequenced input: naive CD8+ T cells from blood, with Jurkat cell RNA spiked in. The sample's cell subset or site label, in plain terms: FACS-sorted CD8+CD4-CCR7+CD45RA+ naive T cells. Source of these receptors: a human donor in good health. Some libraries in this study had Jurkat cell RNA spiked in.

The table lists this clonotype with a count of one. The chain carries TRBV4-3 and TRBJ2-7; 10 nucleotides match TRBD1. V lost 3 bases to trimming and J lost 1 base; unmatched junction nucleotides: 3. The CDR3 covers 15 residues. Germline lookup yields CDR1 LGHNA and CDR2 YSLEER. This chain's CDR3 is CASSQDRGKSYEQYF. CDR3 bases: TGCGCCAGCAGCCAGGACAGGGGGAAATCCTACGAGCAGTACTTC.

The chain employs TRBV28 and TRBJ2-1; 9 nucleotides line up with TRBD2. This CDR3 region has 14 residues. V lost 8 bases and J lost 9; bases outside the gene matches: 11. CDR1 and CDR2 (germline): MDHEN, SYDVKM. CDR3 protein: CASLTREGRSEQFF. The CDR3 DNA is TGTGCCAGCCTGACGCGGGAGGGCCGTAGTGAGCAGTTCTTC.

This clonotype was recorded many times. The gene calls are TRBV27 and TRBJ2-5; the D is unclear. This CDR3 has 13 amino acids. Germline CDR1 is MNHEY and CDR2 is SMNVEV (reference sequence). The ends were cut back, 4 bases at V and 2 bases at J, with 8 bases in the middle. DNA of the CDR3: TGTGCCAGCAGTTCGCATGGTCAAGAGACCCAGTACTTC. It is translated as CASSSHGQETQYF.

This clonotype was recorded at least ten times. The V gene is TRBV12-3 or TRBV12-4, the J gene TRBJ2-3, with D possibly being TRBD1 or TRBD2 (5 bases each). This CDR3 region has 16 residues. V lost 7 bases to trimming and J lost 8 bases, with 25 bases between them. The CDR3 protein is CASTSPGRYPDGTQYF. CDR3 coding DNA: TGTGCCAGCACCTCTCCGGGGCGATACCCGGATGGTACGCAGTATTTT.

This chain uses TRBV4-1 with TRBJ1-5; a possible D gene is TRBD1 (5 bases). The CDR3 runs 17 residues. Trimming took 0 bases from V and 0 from J, leaving 12 bases between them. Germline values: CDR1 MGHRA, CDR2 YSYEKL. CDR3 DNA sequence: TGCGCCAGCAGCCAAGATGGGGCCGGTGATAGCAATCAGCCCCAGCATTTT. It specifies CASSQDGAGDSNQPQHF.

The rearrangement links TRBV12-3 or TRBV12-4 to TRBJ2-1; TRBD1 aligns across 8 bases. CDR3 length: 14 residues. Trimming at V came to 8 bases and at J to 8 bases, leaving 11 bases not matched to a gene. The CDR3 DNA reads as TGTGCCAGCGGGCGACAGGGGCATAAGGATGAGCAGTTCTTC. This codes for CASGRQGHKDEQFF.

The rearrangement uses TRBV5-4 and TRBJ1-2; D remains ambiguous. Trimming shortened V by 4 bases and J by 0 bases, and 4 bases separated the two germline ends. Germline V gives CDR1 SGHNT, CDR2 YYREEE (reference sequence). CDR3 length: 12 residues. The CDR3 sequence is CASSAANYGYTF. The CDR3 DNA sequence: TGTGCCAGCAGCGCGGCTAACTATGGCTACACCTTC.

Ten or more counts support this clonotype. The chain recombines TRBV5-1 with TRBJ2-3, with D possibly being TRBD1 (5 bases). CDR1 and CDR2 from the germline V gene are SGHRS and YFSETQ. CDR3 size: 15 residues. Trimming stripped 0 bases from V and 1 base from J, with 9 bases between. This chain's CDR3 is CASSLGQGRTDTQYF. CDR3 DNA: TGCGCCAGCAGCTTGGGGCAGGGTCGCACAGATACGCAGTATTTT.

Many counts were recorded for this clonotype. This sequence joins TRBV20-1 and TRBJ2-7, with TRBD2 matching over 8 bases. CDR3 length: 14 residues. Germline CDR1 and CDR2: DFQATT and SNEGSKA (reference sequence). V was clipped by 6 bases and J by 6 bases; unmatched bases: 13. The CDR3 DNA reads TGCAGTGCCACGACCGGGGGGGTCTTAGCCGAGCAGTACTTC. Translation gives CSATTGGVLAEQYF.

V usage is TRBV27 and J usage is TRBJ2-7; weak D call: TRBD2 (7 bases). The V and J ends lost 6 bases and 3 bases respectively, with 18 bases between them. Germline V lookup: CDR1 MNHEY, CDR2 SMNVEV (reference sequence). This CDR3 comprises 15 residues. CDR3 in amino acids: CASSPGLGGIYEQYF. The CDR3 DNA is TGTGCCAGCAGCCCTGGACTAGGGGGGATCTACGAGCAGTACTTC.

A note on this clonotype: A much larger clone is a single base away; this may be a read error. V gene TRBV28 combines with J gene TRBJ2-3; no firm D call. The J call may be incorrect, as the DNA end agrees better with TRBJ1-5. Germline values: CDR1 MDHEN, CDR2 SYDVKM. The CDR3 runs to 15 residues. CDR3 sequence reads: CASSLSLAGADTQHF. Here the CDR3 DNA reads TGTGCCAGCAGTTTATCGCTAGCGGGAGCGGATACGCAGCATTTT.

Ten or more counts support this clonotype. This chain uses TRBV12-3 or TRBV12-4 with TRBJ2-5, with D maybe TRBD2 (6 bases). The V end lost 2 bases, the J end lost 1 base, and 14 bases lay between the germline ends. The CDR3 spans 16 residues. The CDR3 sequence is CASSLRGVAAQETQYF. CDR3 sequence (DNA): TGTGCCAGCAGTTTACGGGGAGTAGCGGCCCAAGAGACCCAGTACTTC.

This clonotype came up many times. The chain is built from TRBV5-6 and TRBJ1-1; no definite D call. Germline CDR1 SGHDT, CDR2 YYEEEE. The CDR3 covers 14 residues. V was cut by 0 bases and J by 6 bases, with 12 bases left in between. CDR3 sequence: CASSLGGGKSEAFF. The CDR3 coding sequence is TGTGCCAGCAGCTTGGGTGGAGGGAAGTCTGAAGCTTTCTTT.

This clonotype was seen repeatedly, ten times or more. The chain joins TRBV12-3 or TRBV12-4 to TRBJ1-1; 11 bases are shared with TRBD1. The CDR3 consists of 15 residues. With V trimmed by 4 bases and J by 5 bases, 6 bases remained unmatched. The DNA for the CDR3 is TGTGCCAGCAGTTCGGGACAGGGGGTTCAGACTGAAGCTTTCTTT. As protein: CASSSGQGVQTEAFF.

Remarks on this clonotype: At one boundary the junction diverges from the germline segment, which might be a read error. This rearrangement joins TRBV7-9 to TRBJ2-7; 7 bases map to TRBD1. Germline lookup yields CDR1 SEHNR and CDR2 FQNEAQ (reference sequence). This CDR3 has 15 amino acids. The CDR3 nucleotides are TGTGCCAGCAGCACCACGACAGGGATACGGTACGGGCAGTACTTC. Translating gives CASSTTTGIRYGQYF.

This clonotype was detected many times. The chain carries TRBV18 and TRBJ2-6; D is undetermined. CDR3 length: 16 amino acids. CDR1 is KGHSH and CDR2 is LQKENI in the germline V gene. The V and J ends lost 3 bases and 0 bases respectively, with 9 bases between them. The CDR3 nucleotides are TGTGCCAGCTCACCTAGTCAGTACTCTGGGGCCAACGTCCTGACTTTC. This sequence encodes CASSPSQYSGANVLTF.

Concerning this clonotype: A much larger clone lies a single base off, so this may be a read error. The chain is built from TRBV27 and TRBJ1-1, with D maybe TRBD1 (6 bases). CDR3 length: 14 amino acids. CDR1 and CDR2 (germline): MNHEY, SMNVEV (reference sequence). The CDR3 spells CDSSGTIRSFEAFF. Here the CDR3 DNA reads TGTGACAGCAGTGGGACAATTCGCTCTTTTGAAGCTTTCTTT.

Many counts were recorded for this clonotype. The J gene is TRBJ2-7, the V gene TRBV20-1, with 13 bases aligning to TRBD2. With 0 bases clipped from V and 4 bases from J, the junction kept 3 bases outside the gene matches. This CDR3 has 15 amino acids. The germline V gene has CDR1 DFQATT and CDR2 SNEGSKA (reference sequence). CDR3 bases: TGCAGTGCTAGAGAAGGACTAGCGGGAGCTTACGAGCAGTACTTC. Protein: CSAREGLAGAYEQYF.

This clonotype occurred many times. The rearrangement joins TRBV7-9 to TRBJ2-3; D remains ambiguous. Trimming stripped 1 base from V and 2 bases from J, with 10 bases between. The CDR3 is 15 amino acids. Germline CDR1 SEHNR, CDR2 FQNEAQ (reference sequence). The CDR3 region has the DNA TGTGCCAGCAGCTTAGGTCCATTTGCCACAGATACGCAGTATTTT. Amino acid sequence: CASSLGPFATDTQYF. Variable domain in full (rest from reference TRBV7-9 and TRBJ2-3): DTGVSQNPRHKITKRGQNVTFRCDPISEHNRLYWYRQTLGQGPEFLTYFQNEAQLEKSRLLSDRFSAERPKGSFSTLEIQRTEQGDSAMYLCASSLGPFATDTQYFGPGTRLTVL.

This clonotype was observed at least ten times. V gene TRBV7-9 combines with J gene TRBJ1-2; D gene unclear. The CDR3 is 13 residues long. Trimming cost V 1 base and J 4 bases, with 7 bases left between them. Germline CDR1 reads SEHNR; CDR2 reads FQNEAQ (reference sequence). The CDR3 DNA reads as TGTGCCAGCAGCTTAGGTGTCAGCTATGGCTACACCTTC. It encodes CASSLGVSYGYTF.

This clonotype turned up a few times. A much larger clone differs from this one at a single base, so this may be a read error. The V call is TRBV5-4, the J call TRBJ1-1, with a possible D match to TRBD1 (5 bases). The CDR3 covers 13 residues. Germline V gene data show CDR1 as SGHNT and CDR2 as YYREEE (reference sequence). The CDR3 spells CASSLGTPTKAFF. The CDR3 coding sequence is TGTGCCAGCAGTCTAGGGACGCCCACTAAAGCTTTCTTT.